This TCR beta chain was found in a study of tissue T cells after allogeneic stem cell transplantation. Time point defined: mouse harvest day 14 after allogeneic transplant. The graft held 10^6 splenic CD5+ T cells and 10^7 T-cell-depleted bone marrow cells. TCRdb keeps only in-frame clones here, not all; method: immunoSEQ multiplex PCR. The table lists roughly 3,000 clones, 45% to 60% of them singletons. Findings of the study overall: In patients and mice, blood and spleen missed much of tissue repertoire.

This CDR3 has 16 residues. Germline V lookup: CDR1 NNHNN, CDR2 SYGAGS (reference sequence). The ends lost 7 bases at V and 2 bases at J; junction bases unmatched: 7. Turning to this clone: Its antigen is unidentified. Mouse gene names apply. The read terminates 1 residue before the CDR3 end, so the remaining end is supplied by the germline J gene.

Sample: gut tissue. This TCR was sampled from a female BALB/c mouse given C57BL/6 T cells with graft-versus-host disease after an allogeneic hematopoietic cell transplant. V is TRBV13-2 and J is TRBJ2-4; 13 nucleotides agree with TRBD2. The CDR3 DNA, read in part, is TGTGCCAGCAGTCCCGGGACTGGGGGGGTTCAAAACACCTTGTAC. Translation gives CASSPGTGGVQNTLY. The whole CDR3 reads CASSPGTGGVQNTLYF.